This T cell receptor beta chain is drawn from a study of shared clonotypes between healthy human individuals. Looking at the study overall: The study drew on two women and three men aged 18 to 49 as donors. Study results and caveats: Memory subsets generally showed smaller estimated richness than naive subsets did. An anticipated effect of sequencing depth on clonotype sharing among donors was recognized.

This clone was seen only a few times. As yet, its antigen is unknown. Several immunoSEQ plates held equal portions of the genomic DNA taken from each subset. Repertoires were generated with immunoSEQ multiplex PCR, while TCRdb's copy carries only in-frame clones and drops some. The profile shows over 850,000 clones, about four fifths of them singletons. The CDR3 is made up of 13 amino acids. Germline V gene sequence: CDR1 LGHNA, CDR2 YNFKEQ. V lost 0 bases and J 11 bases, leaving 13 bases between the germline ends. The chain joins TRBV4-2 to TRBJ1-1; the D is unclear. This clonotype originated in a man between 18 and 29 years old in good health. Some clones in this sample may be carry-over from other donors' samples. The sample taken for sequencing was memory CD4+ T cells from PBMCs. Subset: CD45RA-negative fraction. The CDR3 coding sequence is TGTGCCAGCAGCCAAGATACCAGGAGGGAGGCTTTCTTT. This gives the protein CASSQDTRREAFF.